This TCR beta chain was observed in a study of T cell changes during pregnancy in multiple sclerosis. Sequencing used immunoSEQ multiplex PCR; TCRdb keeps in-frame clones, though not all of them. The table has 75,000 to 80,000 clones, around nine tenths seen once. The CDR3 extends over 14 amino acids. The trim removed 4 bases at V and 10 bases at J, leaving 11 bases unmatched. In germline, CDR1 is LGHNA, CDR2 YSLEER. The TCR sequence derives from a female donor with multiple sclerosis, enrolled in a pregnancy study. Sequences were derived from peripheral blood, sampled before pregnancy. The J gene is TRBJ1-1, the V gene TRBV4-3; 8 bases align to TRBD1. In DNA, the CDR3 is TGCGCCAGCAGCCCTACGGGACAGGAAAGTCTAGCTTTCTTT. It codes for CASSPTGQESLAFF.